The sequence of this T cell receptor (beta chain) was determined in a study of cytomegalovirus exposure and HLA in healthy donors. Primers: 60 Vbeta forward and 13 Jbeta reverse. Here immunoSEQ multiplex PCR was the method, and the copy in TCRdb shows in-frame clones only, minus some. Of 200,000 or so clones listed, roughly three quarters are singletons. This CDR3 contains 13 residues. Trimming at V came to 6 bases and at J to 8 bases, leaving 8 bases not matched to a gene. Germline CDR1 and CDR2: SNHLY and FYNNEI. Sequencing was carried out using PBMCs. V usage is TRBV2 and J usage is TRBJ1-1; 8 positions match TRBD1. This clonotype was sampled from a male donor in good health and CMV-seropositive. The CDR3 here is CASRGTGAMEAFF. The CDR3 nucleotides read TGTGCCAGCAGGGGGACAGGAGCCATGGAAGCTTTCTTT.